The clone carrying this TCR beta chain has only a few counts. As yet, its antigen is unknown. This record belongs to a study of cytomegalovirus exposure and HLA in healthy donors. Overall study results and limits: An analysis was carried out at a later point. It showed that HLA-associated TCR beta chains were more clonally expanded than equally common non-associated chains.

PCR employed 60 Vbeta and 13 Jbeta primers. Assay used: immunoSEQ multiplex PCR; TCRdb lists only in-frame clones, some missing. This sample has 130,000 or so clones; around 70% occur once, and the top ten carry roughly 2.1%. CDR3 length: 12 amino acids. Germline CDR1 MNHEY, CDR2 SVGAGI. V shed 5 bases and J shed 6 bases, with 8 bases lying between them. The sample was PBMCs. The V gene is TRBV6-5, the J gene TRBJ2-1; possibly TRBD1 for D (6 bases). The receptor comes from a woman aged 40 to 55 in good health and CMV-seropositive. The CDR3: CASSIQGNEQFF. The CDR3 DNA follows: TGTGCCAGCAGTATACAGGGCAATGAGCAGTTCTTC.